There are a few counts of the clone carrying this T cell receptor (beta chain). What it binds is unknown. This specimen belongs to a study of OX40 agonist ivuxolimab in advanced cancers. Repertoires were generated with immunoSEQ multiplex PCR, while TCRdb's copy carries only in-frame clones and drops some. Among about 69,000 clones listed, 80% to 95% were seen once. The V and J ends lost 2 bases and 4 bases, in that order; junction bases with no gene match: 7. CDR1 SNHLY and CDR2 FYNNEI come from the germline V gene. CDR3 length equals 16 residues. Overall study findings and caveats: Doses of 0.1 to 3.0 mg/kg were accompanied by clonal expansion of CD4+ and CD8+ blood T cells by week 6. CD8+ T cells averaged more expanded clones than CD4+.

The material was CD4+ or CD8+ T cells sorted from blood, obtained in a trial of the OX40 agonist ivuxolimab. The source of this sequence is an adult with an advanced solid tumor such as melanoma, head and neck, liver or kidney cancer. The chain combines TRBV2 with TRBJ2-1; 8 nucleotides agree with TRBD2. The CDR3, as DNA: TGTGCCAGCAGTGAATATGCTAGCGGGTTTTACAATGAGCAGTTCTTC. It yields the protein CASSEYASGFYNEQFF.